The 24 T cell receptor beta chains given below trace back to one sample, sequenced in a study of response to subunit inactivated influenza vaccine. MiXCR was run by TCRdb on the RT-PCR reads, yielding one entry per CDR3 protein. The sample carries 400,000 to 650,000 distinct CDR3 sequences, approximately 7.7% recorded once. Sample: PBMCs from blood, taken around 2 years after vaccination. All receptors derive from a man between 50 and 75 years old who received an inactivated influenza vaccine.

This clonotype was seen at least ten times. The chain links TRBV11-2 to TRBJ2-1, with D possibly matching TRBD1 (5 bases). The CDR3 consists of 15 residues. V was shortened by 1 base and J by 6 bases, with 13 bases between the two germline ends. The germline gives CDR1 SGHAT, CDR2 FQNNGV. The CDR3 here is CASSLGQGKGNEQFF. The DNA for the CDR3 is TGTGCCAGCAGCTTAGGTCAGGGTAAGGGCAATGAGCAGTTCTTC.

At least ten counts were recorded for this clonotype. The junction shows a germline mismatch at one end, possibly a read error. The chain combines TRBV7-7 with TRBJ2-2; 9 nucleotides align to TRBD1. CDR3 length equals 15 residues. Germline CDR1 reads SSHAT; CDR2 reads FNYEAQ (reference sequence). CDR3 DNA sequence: TGTGCTAGCAGCCCCCGACAGGGGGACACCGGGGAGCTGTTTTTT. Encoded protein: CASSPRQGDTGELFF.

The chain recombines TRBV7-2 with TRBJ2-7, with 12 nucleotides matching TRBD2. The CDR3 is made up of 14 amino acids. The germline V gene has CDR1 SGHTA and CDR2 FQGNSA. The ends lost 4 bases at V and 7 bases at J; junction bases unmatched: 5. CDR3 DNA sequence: TGTGCCAGCAGCTCTAGCGGGGGGGCCTGGGAGCAGTACTTC. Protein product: CASSSSGGAWEQYF.

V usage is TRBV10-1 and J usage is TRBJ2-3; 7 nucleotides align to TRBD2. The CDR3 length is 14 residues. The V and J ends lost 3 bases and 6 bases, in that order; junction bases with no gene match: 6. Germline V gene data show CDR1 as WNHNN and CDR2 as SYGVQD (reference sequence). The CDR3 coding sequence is TGCGCCAGCAGTGATGTGGGGGGGGGGGATACGCAGTATTTT. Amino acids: CASSDVGGGDTQYF.

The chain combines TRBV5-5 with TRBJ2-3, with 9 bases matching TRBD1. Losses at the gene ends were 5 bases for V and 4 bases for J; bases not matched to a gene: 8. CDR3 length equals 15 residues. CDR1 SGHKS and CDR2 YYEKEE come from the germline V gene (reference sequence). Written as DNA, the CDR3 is TGTGCCAGCAGTCGTAAGGACAGGGGCCCAGATACGCAGTATTTT. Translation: CASSRKDRGPDTQYF.

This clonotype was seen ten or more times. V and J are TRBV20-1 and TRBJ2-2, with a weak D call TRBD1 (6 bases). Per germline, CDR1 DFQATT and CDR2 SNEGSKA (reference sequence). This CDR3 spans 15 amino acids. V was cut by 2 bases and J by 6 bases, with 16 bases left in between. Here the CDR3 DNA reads TGCAGTGCTAGAAGACAGGACAAGTCGGCCGGGGAGCTGTTTTTT. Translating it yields CSARRQDKSAGELFF.

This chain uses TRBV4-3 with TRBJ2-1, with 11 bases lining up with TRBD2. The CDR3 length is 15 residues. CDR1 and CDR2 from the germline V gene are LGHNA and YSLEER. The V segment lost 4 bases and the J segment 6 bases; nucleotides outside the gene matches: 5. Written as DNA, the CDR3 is TGCGCCAGCAGCCGTAGCGGGGGGGCATTCAATGAGCAGTTCTTC. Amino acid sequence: CASSRSGGAFNEQFF.

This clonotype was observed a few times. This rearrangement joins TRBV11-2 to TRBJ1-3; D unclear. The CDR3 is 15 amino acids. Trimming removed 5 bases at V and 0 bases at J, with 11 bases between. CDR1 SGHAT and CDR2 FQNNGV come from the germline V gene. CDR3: CASSHGSYSGNTIYF. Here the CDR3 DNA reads TGTGCCAGCAGCCATGGGTCCTACTCTGGAAACACCATATATTTT.

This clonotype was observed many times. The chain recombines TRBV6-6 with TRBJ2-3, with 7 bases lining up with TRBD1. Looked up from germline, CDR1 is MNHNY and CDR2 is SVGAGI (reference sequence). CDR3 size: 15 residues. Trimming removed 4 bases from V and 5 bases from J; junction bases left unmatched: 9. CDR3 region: CASSSLAGTEDTQYF. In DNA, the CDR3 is TGTGCCAGCAGTTCACTGGCTGGGACAGAAGATACGCAGTATTTT.

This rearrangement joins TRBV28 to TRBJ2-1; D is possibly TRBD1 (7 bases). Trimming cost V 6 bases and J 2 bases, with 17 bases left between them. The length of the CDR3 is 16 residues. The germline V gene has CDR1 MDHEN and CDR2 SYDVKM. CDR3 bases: TGTGCCAGCAGAGGGGGGACAGTCCTCGCCTACAATGAGCAGTTCTTC. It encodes CASRGGTVLAYNEQFF.

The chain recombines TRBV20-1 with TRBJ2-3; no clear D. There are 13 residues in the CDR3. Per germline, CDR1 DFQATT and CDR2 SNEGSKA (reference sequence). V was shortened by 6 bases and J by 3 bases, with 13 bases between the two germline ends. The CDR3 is CSAQEPLTDTQYF. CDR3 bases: TGCAGTGCCCAGGAGCCGTTGACAGATACGCAGTATTTT.

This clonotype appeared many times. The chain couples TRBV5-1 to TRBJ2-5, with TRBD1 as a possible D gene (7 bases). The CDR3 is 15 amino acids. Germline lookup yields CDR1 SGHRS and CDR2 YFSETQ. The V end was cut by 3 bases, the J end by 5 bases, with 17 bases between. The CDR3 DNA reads TGCGCCAGCAGCTCAAGGACAGGACTAACGGAGACCCAGTACTTC. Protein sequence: CASSSRTGLTETQYF.

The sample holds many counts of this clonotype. The CDR3 coding sequence is TGCGCCAGCAGCCAAGAAACCGGGACTAGCGGGGTTCGGAGAACCGGGGAGCTGTTTTTT. It specifies CASSQETGTSGVRRTGELFF. The rearrangement joins TRBV4-1 to TRBJ2-2, with 13 bases aligning to TRBD2. Unmatched junction bases numbered 12, after V lost 0 bases and J lost 5 bases. The CDR3 is 20 amino acids. The germline CDR1 and CDR2 sequences are MGHRA and YSYEKL.

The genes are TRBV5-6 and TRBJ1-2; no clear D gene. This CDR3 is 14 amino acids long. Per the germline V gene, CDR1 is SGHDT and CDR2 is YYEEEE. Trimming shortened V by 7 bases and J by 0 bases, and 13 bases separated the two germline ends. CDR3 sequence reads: CASLEGGSNYGYTF. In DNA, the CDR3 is TGTGCCAGCTTGGAAGGCGGTTCTAACTATGGCTACACCTTC. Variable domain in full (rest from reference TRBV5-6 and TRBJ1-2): DAGVTQSPTHLIKTRGQQVTLRCSPKSGHDTVSWYQQALGQGPQFIFQYYEEEERQRGNFPDRFSGHQFPNYSSELNVNALLLGDSALYLCASLEGGSNYGYTFGSGTRLTVV.

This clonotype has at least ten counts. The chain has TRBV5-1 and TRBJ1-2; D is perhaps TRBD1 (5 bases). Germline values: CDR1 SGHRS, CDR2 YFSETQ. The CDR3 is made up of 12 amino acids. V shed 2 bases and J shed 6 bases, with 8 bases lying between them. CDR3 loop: CASSFSGNGYTF. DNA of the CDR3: TGCGCCAGCAGCTTTTCAGGGAATGGCTACACCTTC.

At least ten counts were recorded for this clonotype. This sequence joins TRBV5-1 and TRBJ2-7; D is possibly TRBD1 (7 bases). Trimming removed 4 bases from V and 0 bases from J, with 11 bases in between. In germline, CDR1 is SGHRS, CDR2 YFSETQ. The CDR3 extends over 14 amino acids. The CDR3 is CASSAGQSSYEQYF. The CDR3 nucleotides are TGCGCCAGCAGCGCGGGACAGAGCTCCTACGAGCAGTACTTC. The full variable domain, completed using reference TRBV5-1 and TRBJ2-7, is KAGVTQTPRYLIKTRGQQVTLSCSPISGHRSVSWYQQTPGQGLQFLFEYFSETQRNKGNFPGRFSGRQFSNSRSEMNVSTLELGDSALYLCASSAGQSSYEQYFGPGTRLTVT.

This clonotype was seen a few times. This CDR3 reads CASSFGSGASTDTQYF. As DNA, the CDR3 is TGTGCCAGCAGCTTTGGCAGCGGGGCTAGCACAGATACGCAGTATTTT. The chain has TRBV7-6 and TRBJ2-3; 7 nucleotides line up with TRBD2. Germline V CDR1 and CDR2: SGHVS, FNYEAQ. The CDR3 has 16 residues. J was trimmed by 0 bases and V by 3 bases; bases with no gene match: 6.

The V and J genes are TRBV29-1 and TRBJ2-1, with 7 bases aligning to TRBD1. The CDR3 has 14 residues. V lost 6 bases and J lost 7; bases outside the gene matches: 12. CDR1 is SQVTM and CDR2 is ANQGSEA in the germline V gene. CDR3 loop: CSVRTGGGSNEQFF. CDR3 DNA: TGCAGCGTGCGGACAGGAGGAGGCTCAAATGAGCAGTTCTTC.

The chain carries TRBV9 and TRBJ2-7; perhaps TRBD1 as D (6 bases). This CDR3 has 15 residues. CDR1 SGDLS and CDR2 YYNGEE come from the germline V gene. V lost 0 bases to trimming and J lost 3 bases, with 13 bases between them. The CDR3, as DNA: TGTGCCAGCAGCGTAGGGCAGGGGAGCATCTACGAGCAGTACTTC. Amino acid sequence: CASSVGQGSIYEQYF.

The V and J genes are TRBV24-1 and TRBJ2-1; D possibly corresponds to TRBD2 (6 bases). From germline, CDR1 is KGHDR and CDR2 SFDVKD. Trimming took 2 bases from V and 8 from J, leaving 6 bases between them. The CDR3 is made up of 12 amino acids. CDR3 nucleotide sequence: TGTGCCACCAGTGATTGGGGGGATGAGCAGTTCTTC. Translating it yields CATSDWGDEQFF.

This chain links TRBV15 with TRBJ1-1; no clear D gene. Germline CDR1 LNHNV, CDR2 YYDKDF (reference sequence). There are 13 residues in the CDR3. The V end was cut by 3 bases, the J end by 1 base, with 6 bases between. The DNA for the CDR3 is TGTGCCACCAGCAGTTCACCGAACACTGAAGCTTTCTTT. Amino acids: CATSSSPNTEAFF.

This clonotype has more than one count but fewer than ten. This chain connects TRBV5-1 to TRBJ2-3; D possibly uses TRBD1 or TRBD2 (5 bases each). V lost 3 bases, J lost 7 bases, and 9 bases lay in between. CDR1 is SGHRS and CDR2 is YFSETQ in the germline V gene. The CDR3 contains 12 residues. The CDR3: CASSSGRNTQYF. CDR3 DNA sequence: TGCGCCAGCAGCTCGGGGCGGAATACGCAGTATTTT.

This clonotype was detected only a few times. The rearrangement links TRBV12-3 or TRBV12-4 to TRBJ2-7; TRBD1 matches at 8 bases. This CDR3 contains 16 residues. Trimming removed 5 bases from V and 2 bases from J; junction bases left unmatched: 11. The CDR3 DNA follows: TGTGCCAGCAGTGAACAGACAGGGGCGACCCCCTACGAGCAGTACTTC. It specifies CASSEQTGATPYEQYF.

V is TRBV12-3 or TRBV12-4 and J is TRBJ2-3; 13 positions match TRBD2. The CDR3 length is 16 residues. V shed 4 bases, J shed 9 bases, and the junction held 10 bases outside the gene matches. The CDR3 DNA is TGTGCCAGCAGTTCCCCCGGACTAGCGGGGGCCTCAACGCAGTATTTT. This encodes CASSSPGLAGASTQYF.